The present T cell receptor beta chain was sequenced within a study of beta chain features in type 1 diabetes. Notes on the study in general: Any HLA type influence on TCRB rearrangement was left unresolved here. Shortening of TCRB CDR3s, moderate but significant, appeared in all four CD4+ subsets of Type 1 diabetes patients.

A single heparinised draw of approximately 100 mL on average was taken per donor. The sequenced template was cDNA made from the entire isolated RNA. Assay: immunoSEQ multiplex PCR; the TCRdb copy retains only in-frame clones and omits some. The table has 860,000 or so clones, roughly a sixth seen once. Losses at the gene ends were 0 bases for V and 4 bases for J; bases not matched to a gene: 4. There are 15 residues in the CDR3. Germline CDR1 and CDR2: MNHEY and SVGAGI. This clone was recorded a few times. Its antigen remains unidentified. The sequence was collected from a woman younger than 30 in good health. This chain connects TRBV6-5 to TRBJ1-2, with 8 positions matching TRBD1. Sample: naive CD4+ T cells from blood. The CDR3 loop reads CASSYSSGQGYGYTF. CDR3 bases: TGTGCCAGCAGTTACTCGTCTGGACAGGGCTATGGCTACACCTTC.